This T cell receptor beta chain was documented in a study of shared clonotypes between healthy human individuals. Produced via immunoSEQ multiplex PCR; TCRdb's table is partial and in-frame only. Of 600,000 to 750,000 clones listed, about 92% are singletons. There are 15 residues in the CDR3. Unmatched junction bases numbered 14, after V lost 7 bases and J lost 8 bases. The germline V gene has CDR1 SQVTM and CDR2 ANQGSEA. The sequence came from a man between 18 and 35 years old in good health. Some clones in this sample may be carry-over from other donors' samples. Sequenced input: memory CD8+ T cells from PBMCs. The subset here: CD45RO+ cells pooled with CCR7-negative TemRA cells. The gene calls are TRBV29-1 and TRBJ1-2; TRBD1 aligns across 12 bases. The CDR3 region has the DNA TGCAGCGGAATAGAACCGGGACAGGGGGCGGAAGGCTACACCTTC. Its translation: CSGIEPGQGAEGYTF.